This record looks at one T cell receptor beta chain sequence and its context. Its antigen has not been determined. No much larger clone is present one base from it, and per-base qualities are unavailable. T-cell subsets were not sorted, and bulk bone marrow was analyzed instead. Bone marrow from around twelve myelodysplastic syndrome patients was immunosequenced for TCR beta CDR3 regions before and after hypomethylating agent therapy. For longitudinal repertoire tracking, a baseline bone marrow plus two to three bone marrows at different post-treatment timepoints were contributed by each patient. Whole bone marrow served as the source for genomic DNA extraction, with DNA quality checked using TapeStation, NanoDrop OneC and PicoGreen assays. Receptors were amplified or captured by the immunoSEQ multiplex PCR assay. Sequencing was run at survey resolution with two replicates of approximately 200 ng each, for a total of about 400 ng of DNA per sample. Rearranged TCRB sequences in genomic DNA were detected with the hsTCRB kit, which uses multiplex PCR primers directed at V and J genes. The CDR3 region was amplified in a first PCR of 31 cycles using the QIAGEN Multiplex PCR Kit. A second PCR of seven to eight cycles attached sample barcodes and Illumina adapters to each replicate. A QuantStudio 6 together with the KAPA library quantification kit was used to quantify the pooled libraries. Approximately 15 pM of pooled libraries went onto an Illumina MiSeq for sequencing, using single-end reads of 156 cycles plus an index read of 15 cycles. Regarding the original processing steps: Of approximately 180,000 unique clonotypes, about 1.6% were flagged by VDJdb annotation as previously reported viral-epitope-specific. The immunoSEQ Data Assistant and immunoSEQ Analyzer converted raw reads into normalized, annotated TCRB repertoires. Clonotypes were analyzed with the immunarch R package version 0.6.5 and BioAnalyzer. Before richness was estimated, every repertoire was downsampled to the clone count of the smallest repertoire. Clonotypes were sorted into expanded, contracted or novel categories with Fisher's exact tests, where novel meant the clonotype had zero frequency before treatment. GLIPH2 clustered significantly changed CDR3 beta sequences using simulation_depth=1000 and kmer_min_depth=3, excluding CDR3s shorter than five residues. TCRdb took this table from immuneACCESS and kept in-frame rearrangements with V and J called. Such tables lack part of the clones; where checked against another copy, unresolved V genes explain under half of the gap, and the rest is unexplained. For V, J and clone size, that table is used; D and trimming come from the DNA. This sample has approximately 5,500 clones in its table, and roughly 79% of those were observed once. The ten largest account for around 9.6% of the sample.

Spanning cysteine to phenylalanine, the CDR3 consists of 13 amino acids. The CDR3 DNA has 39 bases and is translated from base 1. Relative to germline, V is missing 6 bases and J is missing 4 bases, with 1 base of the junction outside any gene match. The germline V gene supplies CDR1 MDHEN and CDR2 SYDVKM. The entry originates in a study of hypomethylating agent response in myelodysplastic syndrome (dated by TCRdb to 2020 to 2022). Context from the whole study: Patients were treated with the hypomethylating agents azacitidine (most of the 11) or decitabine (3 of 11). TET2 mutation was identified most frequently, being present in 5 of 11 patients. Patients had a mean age of roughly 72 +/- 6.3 years, and a diploid cytogenetic profile was the most common. Response was defined as complete response or hematologic improvement, and any patient who met neither criterion was considered a non-responder. Four or five patients did not respond, whereas roughly six responded with either complete response or hematologic improvement. The cohort was composed of several male and a couple of female myelodysplastic syndrome patients.

Overall study results and their limits: Novel clonotypes emerged more often in responders, while non-responders showed more contracted clonotypes after treatment. Possible recognition of novel MDS antigens by the shared GLIPH2 clusters was not confirmed, and experimental validation of that possible recognition is needed. The cohort was small, with only roughly twelve patients analyzed. After treatment with a hypomethylating agent, no significant changes in richness, rarefaction diversity or clonality were seen, whether all patients were considered together or each response group separately. The healthy control donors were not matched in age to the MDS patients, and this mismatch could have affected the comparison between MDS and healthy donors.

This receptor was identified in a human donor with myelodysplastic syndrome. The sequences come from bone marrow, collected before or after starting hypomethylating agent treatment for myelodysplastic syndrome (not recorded which). Here the chain combines TRBV28 and TRBJ2-1; a stretch of 9 junction bases matches TRBD1. The CDR3 protein sequence reads: CASSGQGYNEQFF. The nucleotides read TGTGCCAGCAGCGGACAGGGGTACAATGAGCAGTTCTTC.